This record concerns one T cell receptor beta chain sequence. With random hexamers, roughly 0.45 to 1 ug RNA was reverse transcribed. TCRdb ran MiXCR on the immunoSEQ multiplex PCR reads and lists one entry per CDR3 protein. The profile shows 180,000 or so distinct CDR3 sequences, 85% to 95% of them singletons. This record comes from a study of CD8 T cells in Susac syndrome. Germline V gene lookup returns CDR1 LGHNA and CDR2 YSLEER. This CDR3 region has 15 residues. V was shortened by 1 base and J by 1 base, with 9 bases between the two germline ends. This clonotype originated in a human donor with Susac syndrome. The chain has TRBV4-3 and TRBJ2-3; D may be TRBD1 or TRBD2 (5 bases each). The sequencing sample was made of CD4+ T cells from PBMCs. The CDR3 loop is CASSQGQRGTDTQYF. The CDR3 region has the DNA TGCGCCAGCAGCCAAGGACAGAGGGGCACAGATACGCAGTATTTT.